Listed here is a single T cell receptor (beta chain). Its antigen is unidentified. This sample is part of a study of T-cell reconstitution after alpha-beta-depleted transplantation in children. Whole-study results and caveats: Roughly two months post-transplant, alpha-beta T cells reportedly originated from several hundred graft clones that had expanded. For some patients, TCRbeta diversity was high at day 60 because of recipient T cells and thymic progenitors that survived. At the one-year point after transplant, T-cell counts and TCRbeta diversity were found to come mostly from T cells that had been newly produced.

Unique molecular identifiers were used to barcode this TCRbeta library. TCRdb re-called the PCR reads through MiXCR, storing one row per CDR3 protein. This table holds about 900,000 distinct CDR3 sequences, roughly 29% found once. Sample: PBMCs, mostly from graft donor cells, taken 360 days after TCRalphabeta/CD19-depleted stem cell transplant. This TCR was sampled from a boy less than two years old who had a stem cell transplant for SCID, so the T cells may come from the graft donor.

The CDR3 region has the DNA TGTGCCAGCAGCAAGCAGGGGTCTGGGTACAATGAGCAGTTCTTC. Encoded protein: CASSKQGSGYNEQFF. The rearrangement uses TRBV12-3 or TRBV12-4 and TRBJ2-1; D perhaps matches TRBD1 (6 bases). CDR3 length equals 15 residues. The V and J ends lost 6 bases and 4 bases respectively, with 16 bases between them.